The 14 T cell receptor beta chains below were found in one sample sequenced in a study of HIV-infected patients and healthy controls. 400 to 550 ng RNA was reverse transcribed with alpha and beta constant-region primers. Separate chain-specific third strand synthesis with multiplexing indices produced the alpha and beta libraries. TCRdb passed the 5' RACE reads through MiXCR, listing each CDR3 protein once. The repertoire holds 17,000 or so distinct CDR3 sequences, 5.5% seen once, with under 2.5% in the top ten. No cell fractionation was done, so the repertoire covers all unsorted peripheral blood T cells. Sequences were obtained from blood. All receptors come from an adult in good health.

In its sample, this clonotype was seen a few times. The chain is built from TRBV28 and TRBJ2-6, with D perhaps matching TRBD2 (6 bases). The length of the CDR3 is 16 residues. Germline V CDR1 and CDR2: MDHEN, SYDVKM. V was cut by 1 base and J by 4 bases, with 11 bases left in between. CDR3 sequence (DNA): TGTGCCAGCAGTTTATTCCCGGGGAGGGGGGCCAACGTCCTGACTTTC. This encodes CASSLFPGRGANVLTF.

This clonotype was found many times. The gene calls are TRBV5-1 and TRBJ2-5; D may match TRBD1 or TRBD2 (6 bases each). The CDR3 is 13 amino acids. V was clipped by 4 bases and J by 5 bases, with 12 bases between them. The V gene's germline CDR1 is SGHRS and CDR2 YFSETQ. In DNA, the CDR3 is TGCGCCAGCAGCATACAGGGAGGCGAGACCCAGTACTTC. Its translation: CASSIQGGETQYF.

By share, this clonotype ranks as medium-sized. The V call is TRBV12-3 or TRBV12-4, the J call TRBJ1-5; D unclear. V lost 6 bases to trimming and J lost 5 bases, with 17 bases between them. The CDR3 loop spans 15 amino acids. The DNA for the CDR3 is TGTGCCAGCAGCACCGAGAGGTCTCTGGATCAGCCCCAGCATTTT. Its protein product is CASSTERSLDQPQHF.

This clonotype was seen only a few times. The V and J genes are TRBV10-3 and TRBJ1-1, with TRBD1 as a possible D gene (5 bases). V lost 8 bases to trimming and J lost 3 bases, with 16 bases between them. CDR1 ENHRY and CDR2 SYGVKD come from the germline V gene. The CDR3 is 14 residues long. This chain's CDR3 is CAIGARGEDTEAFF. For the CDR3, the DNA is TGTGCCATCGGGGCCCGGGGGGAAGACACTGAAGCTTTCTTT.

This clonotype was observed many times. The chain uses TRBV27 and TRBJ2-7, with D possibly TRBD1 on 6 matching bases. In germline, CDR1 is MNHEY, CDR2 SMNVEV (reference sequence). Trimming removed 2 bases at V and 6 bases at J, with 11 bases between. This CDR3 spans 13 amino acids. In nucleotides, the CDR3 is TGTGCCAGCAGTTTAACAGGGAGATTCGAGCAGTACTTC. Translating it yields CASSLTGRFEQYF.

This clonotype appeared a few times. The CDR3 protein is CASSSGGQITNYGYTF. DNA of the CDR3: TGCGCCAGCAGCTCAGGGGGACAGATAACTAACTATGGCTACACCTTC. The V and J genes are TRBV5-1 and TRBJ1-2; TRBD1 matches 7 bases. J was trimmed by 0 bases and V by 3 bases; bases with no gene match: 8. This CDR3 spans 16 amino acids. Germline CDR1 reads SGHRS; CDR2 reads YFSETQ.

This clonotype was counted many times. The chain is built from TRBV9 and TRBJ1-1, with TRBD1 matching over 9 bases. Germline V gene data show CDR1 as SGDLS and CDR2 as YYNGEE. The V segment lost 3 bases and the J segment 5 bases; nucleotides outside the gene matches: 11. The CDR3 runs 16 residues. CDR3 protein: CASSGRTGGLGTEAFF. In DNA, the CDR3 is TGTGCCAGCAGCGGGAGAACAGGGGGCCTAGGTACTGAAGCTTTCTTT. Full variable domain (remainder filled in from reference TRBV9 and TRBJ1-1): DSGVTQTPKHLITATGQRVTLRCSPRSGDLSVYWYQQSLDQGLQFLIQYYNGEERAKGNILERFSAQQFPDLHSELNLSSLELGDSALYFCASSGRTGGLGTEAFFGQGTRLTVV.

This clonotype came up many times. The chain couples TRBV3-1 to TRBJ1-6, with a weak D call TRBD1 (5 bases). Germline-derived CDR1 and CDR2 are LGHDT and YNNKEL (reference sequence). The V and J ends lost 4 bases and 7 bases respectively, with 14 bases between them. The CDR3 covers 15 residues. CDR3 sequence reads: CASSPSRGMNSPLHF. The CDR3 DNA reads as TGTGCCAGCAGCCCCTCCCGGGGGATGAATTCACCCCTCCACTTT.

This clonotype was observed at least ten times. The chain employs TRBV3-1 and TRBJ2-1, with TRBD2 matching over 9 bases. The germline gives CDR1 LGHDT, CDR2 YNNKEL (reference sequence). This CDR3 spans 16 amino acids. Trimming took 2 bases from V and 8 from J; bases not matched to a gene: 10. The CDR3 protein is CASSQLGGLARDEQFF. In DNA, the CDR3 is TGTGCCAGCAGCCAACTAGGGGGACTAGCTCGCGATGAGCAGTTCTTC.

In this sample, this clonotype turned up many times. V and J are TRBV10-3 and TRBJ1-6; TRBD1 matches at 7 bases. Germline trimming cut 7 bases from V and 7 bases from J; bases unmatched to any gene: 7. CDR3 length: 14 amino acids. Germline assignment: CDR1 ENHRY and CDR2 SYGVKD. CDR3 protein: CAINAGTENSPLHF. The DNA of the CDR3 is TGTGCCATCAACGCCGGGACAGAGAATTCACCCCTCCACTTT.

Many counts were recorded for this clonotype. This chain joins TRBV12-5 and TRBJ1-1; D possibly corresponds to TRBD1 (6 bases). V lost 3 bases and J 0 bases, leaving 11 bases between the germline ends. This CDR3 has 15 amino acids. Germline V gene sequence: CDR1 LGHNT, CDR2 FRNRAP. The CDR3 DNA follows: TGTGCTAGTGGTTTCGGAGGACAGATGAACACTGAAGCTTTCTTT. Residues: CASGFGGQMNTEAFF.

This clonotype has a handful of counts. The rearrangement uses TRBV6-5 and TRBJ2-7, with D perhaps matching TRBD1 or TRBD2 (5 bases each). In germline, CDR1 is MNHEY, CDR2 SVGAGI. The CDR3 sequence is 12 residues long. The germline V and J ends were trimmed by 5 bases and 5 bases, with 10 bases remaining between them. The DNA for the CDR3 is TGTGCCAGCAGTCGGGGCGGAGACGAGCAGTACTTC. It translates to CASSRGGDEQYF.

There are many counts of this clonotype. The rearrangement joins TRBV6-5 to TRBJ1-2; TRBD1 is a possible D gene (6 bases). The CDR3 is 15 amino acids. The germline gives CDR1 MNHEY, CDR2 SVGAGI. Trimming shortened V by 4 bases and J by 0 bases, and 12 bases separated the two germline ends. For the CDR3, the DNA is TGTGCCAGCAGTTTACAGGGACCAACTAACTATGGCTACACCTTC. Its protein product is CASSLQGPTNYGYTF.

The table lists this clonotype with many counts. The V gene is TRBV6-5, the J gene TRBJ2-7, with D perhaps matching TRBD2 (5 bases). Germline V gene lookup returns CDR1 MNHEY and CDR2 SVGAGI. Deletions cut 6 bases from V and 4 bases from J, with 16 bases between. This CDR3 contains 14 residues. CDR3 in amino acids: CASRLSAEGYEQYF. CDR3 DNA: TGTGCCAGCAGGCTTTCGGCCGAGGGATACGAGCAGTACTTC.